The 32 T cell receptor beta chains presented below share a single source sample, sequenced in a study of identifying expanded T cells in peripheral blood. Profiled with immunoSEQ multiplex PCR; TCRdb holds only in-frame clones, not every one. The sample contains about 85,000 clones, around nine tenths of which appear only once. Sequenced input: blood. The receptors shown here come from a person aged 18 to 75 in good health.

The V gene is TRBV11-3, the J gene TRBJ2-1; D ambiguous. The CDR3 is 14 amino acids. V lost 4 bases to trimming and J lost 6 bases, with 13 bases between them. Germline V gives CDR1 SGHNT, CDR2 YENEEA. The DNA of the CDR3 is TGTGCCAGCAGCTCCCCGGTGGCCGGCAATGAGCAGTTCTTC. Translating it yields CASSSPVAGNEQFF.

The chain carries TRBV10-3 and TRBJ1-2; a weak D match, TRBD1 (6 bases). Germline V lookup: CDR1 ENHRY, CDR2 SYGVKD. This CDR3 spans 14 amino acids. Deletions cut 3 bases from V and 4 bases from J, with 12 bases between. CDR3 in DNA: TGTGCCATCAGTGAAGGCAGGGGAGCCTATGGCTACACCTTC. Protein sequence: CAISEGRGAYGYTF.

In its sample, this clone was seen a few times. The V call is TRBV11-2, the J call TRBJ1-6, with no clear D. The CDR3 is 12 amino acids. The V gene lost 2 bases and the J gene lost 7 bases, with 3 bases spanning the gap. CDR1 and CDR2 (germline): SGHAT, FQNNGV. CDR3 protein: CASSLINSPLHF. The DNA for the CDR3 is TGTGCCAGCAGCTTAATCAATTCACCCCTCCACTTT. The full variable domain, with the rest looked up from reference TRBV11-2 and TRBJ1-6, is EAGVAQSPRYKIIEKRQSVAFWCNPISGHATLYWYQQILGQGPKLLIQFQNNGVVDDSQLPKDRFSAERLKGVDSTLKIQPAKLEDSAVYLCASSLINSPLHFGNGTRLTVT.

The sample holds one count of this clone. The chain couples TRBV4-3 to TRBJ1-5; tentatively, D is TRBD1 (5 bases). Trimming pared 1 base from V and 3 bases from J, leaving 10 bases between. The V gene's germline CDR1 is LGHNA and CDR2 YSLEER. The CDR3 runs 15 residues. In DNA, the CDR3 is TGCGCCAGCAGCCAAGTTTCAGGGACCAATCAGCCCCAGCATTTT. This gives the protein CASSQVSGTNQPQHF.

The CDR3 loop is CASSIYGRDNTEAFF. The CDR3 nucleotides are TGTGCCAGTAGTATTTATGGCAGGGATAACACTGAAGCTTTCTTT. The chain carries TRBV19 and TRBJ1-1; D may be TRBD1 (5 bases). CDR3 size: 15 residues. V dropped 3 bases and J dropped 2 bases, with 13 bases sitting between them. Germline CDR1 LNHDA, CDR2 SQIVND (reference sequence). The full variable domain, completed using reference TRBV19 and TRBJ1-1, is DGGITQSPKYLFRKEGQNVTLSCEQNLNHDAMYWYRQDPGQGLRLIYYSQIVNDFQKGDIAEGYSVSREKKESFPLTVTSAQKNPTAFYLCASSIYGRDNTEAFFGQGTRLTVV.

This chain links TRBV9 with TRBJ2-7; TRBD1 might be the D (5 bases). The CDR3 consists of 15 residues. Trimming took 0 bases from V and 3 from J, leaving 13 bases between them. The germline gives CDR1 SGDLS, CDR2 YYNGEE. CDR3 amino acids: CASSVGSGIFYEQYF. CDR3 DNA sequence: TGTGCCAGCAGCGTAGGATCAGGGATATTCTACGAGCAGTACTTC.

This chain joins TRBV7-2 and TRBJ2-7, with 9 bases fitting TRBD2. Germline-derived CDR1 and CDR2 are SGHTA and FQGNSA. With V trimmed by 5 bases and J by 5 bases, 10 bases remained unmatched. The CDR3 sequence is 15 residues long. The CDR3 region has the DNA TGTGCCAGCAGCGCGAGCGGGGGGTTTATGAACGAGCAGTACTTC. This sequence encodes CASSASGGFMNEQYF.

The rearrangement links TRBV6-5 to TRBJ1-1, with D possibly matching TRBD1 (6 bases). CDR1 is MNHEY and CDR2 is SVGAGI in the germline V gene. This CDR3 has 15 amino acids. Trimming removed 0 bases at V and 0 bases at J, with 8 bases between. The CDR3 region is CASSYSGHLNTEAFF. As DNA, the CDR3 is TGTGCCAGCAGTTACTCGGGACATCTGAACACTGAAGCTTTCTTT.

The CDR3 is CASSLDRGWSTDTQYF. DNA of the CDR3: TGTGCCAGCAGCTTGGACAGGGGGTGGAGCACAGATACGCAGTATTTT. This chain joins TRBV5-6 and TRBJ2-3; 8 nucleotides align to TRBD1. The CDR3 length is 16 residues. J lost 0 bases, V lost 0 bases, and 3 bases had no gene match. The V gene's germline CDR1 is SGHDT and CDR2 YYEEEE.

This clone was recorded once. The CDR3 region has the DNA TGTGCCAGCATTCCCCCGGCACTAGCGGGGGGGGCCGGGGAGTACAATGAGCAGTTCTTC. This gives the protein CASIPPALAGGAGEYNEQFF. The rearrangement joins TRBV28 to TRBJ2-1; 13 bases fit TRBD2. CDR3 size: 20 residues. Per the germline V gene, CDR1 is MDHEN and CDR2 is SYDVKM. The trim removed 7 bases at V and 4 bases at J, leaving 19 bases unmatched.

The chain uses TRBV6-5 and TRBJ1-6, with D uncertain. Germline CDR1 is MNHEY and CDR2 is SVGAGI. Trimming shortened V by 7 bases and J by 10 bases, and 14 bases separated the two germline ends. The CDR3 has 13 residues. The CDR3 loop is CASTPNPGSPLHF. CDR3 nucleotides: TGTGCCAGCACTCCGAACCCTGGGTCACCCCTCCACTTT.

This clone appeared a single time. The V and J genes are TRBV5-1 and TRBJ2-5; D may correspond to TRBD1 or TRBD2 (5 bases each). The CDR3 spans 15 residues. Germline CDR1 is SGHRS and CDR2 is YFSETQ. Trimming took off 4 bases at V and 1 base at J, with 14 bases between the two ends. This chain's CDR3 is CASSPTGRLQETQYF. CDR3 bases: TGCGCCAGCAGCCCCACGGGACGGCTCCAAGAGACCCAGTACTTC.

This chain uses TRBV21-1 with TRBJ1-6. TRBV21-1 is recorded as a pseudogene. The CDR3 is 13 amino acids. Here the CDR3 reads CASRNSRGSPLHF. The CDR3 bases are TGTGCCAGCAGGAACTCAAGAGGATCACCCCTCCACTTT.

The V and J genes are TRBV6-5 and TRBJ1-2; no clear D. With 0 bases removed from V and 3 bases from J, the gap between germline ends came to 8 bases. This CDR3 contains 14 residues. Per germline, CDR1 MNHEY and CDR2 SVGAGI. The CDR3 here is CASSYSNSHYGYTF. CDR3 DNA sequence: TGTGCCAGCAGTTACTCGAACAGCCACTATGGCTACACCTTC.

This clone was seen a few times. This chain links TRBV27 with TRBJ2-1; 10 nucleotides align to TRBD2. After removal of 6 bases from V and 5 bases from J, the junction contained 4 bases not matched to a gene. Germline CDR1 and CDR2: MNHEY and SMNVEV (reference sequence). The CDR3 is 14 residues long. The CDR3 coding sequence is TGTGCCAGCAGCGGACTAGCGGTAGACAATGAGCAGTTCTTC. Encoded protein: CASSGLAVDNEQFF.

The V and J genes are TRBV7-2 and TRBJ2-7, with 8 positions matching TRBD1. This CDR3 is built from 14 residues. With V trimmed by 6 bases and J by 1 base, 5 bases remained unmatched. The germline V gene encodes CDR1 SGHTA and CDR2 FQGNSA. The DNA of the CDR3 is TGTGCCAGCAGTCCGGGACAGGTGTCCTACGAGCAGTACTTC. As protein: CASSPGQVSYEQYF. Together with reference TRBV7-2 and TRBJ2-7, the CDR3 gives the full variable domain: GAGVSQSPSNKVTEKGKDVELRCDPISGHTALYWYRQSLGQGLEFLIYFQGNSAPDKSGLPSDRFSAERTGGSVSTLTIQRTQQEDSAVYLCASSPGQVSYEQYFGPGTRLTVT.

The genes are TRBV5-1 and TRBJ2-7; D ambiguous. CDR3 size: 14 residues. V was trimmed by 1 base and J by 5 bases, leaving 13 bases between them. CDR1 is SGHRS, CDR2 YFSETQ, per germline. This CDR3 is CASSLPSQVDEQYF. The CDR3 bases are TGCGCCAGCAGCTTGCCTTCTCAGGTCGACGAGCAGTACTTC.

V usage is TRBV7-6 and J usage is TRBJ2-5, with TRBD1 identical over 7 bases. V shed 5 bases, J shed 0 bases, and the junction held 12 bases outside the gene matches. Germline V gene sequence: CDR1 SGHVS, CDR2 FNYEAQ. CDR3 length: 17 amino acids. CDR3 nucleotide sequence: TGTGCCAGCAGCCGAATTCCCGGGACAGCGTACCAAGAGACCCAGTACTTC. It yields the protein CASSRIPGTAYQETQYF.

In DNA form, the CDR3 reads TGTGCCTGGAGTAACCTCCCCCCGGGACTAGCGGGGAACAATGAGCAGTTCTTC. Encoded protein: CAWSNLPPGLAGNNEQFF. The chain joins TRBV30 to TRBJ2-1, with 13 bases identical to TRBD2. Germline V lookup: CDR1 GTSNPN, CDR2 SVGIG (reference sequence). This CDR3 is built from 18 residues. The V segment lost 2 bases and the J segment 5 bases; nucleotides outside the gene matches: 12. Full variable domain (outside the CDR3, taken from reference TRBV30 and TRBJ2-1): SQTIHQWPATLVQPVGSPLSLECTVEGTSNPNLYWYRQAAGRGLQLLFYSVGIGQISSEVPQNLSASRPQDRQFILSSKKLLLSDSGFYLCAWSNLPPGLAGNNEQFFGPGTRLTVL.

This chain joins TRBV5-1 and TRBJ2-1; 7 nucleotides match TRBD1. V lost 1 base to trimming and J lost 4 bases; unmatched junction nucleotides: 14. Germline loops: CDR1 SGHRS, CDR2 YFSETQ. The CDR3 runs 18 residues. CDR3 loop: CASSLSVSGTVRYNEQFF. The CDR3 region has the DNA TGCGCCAGCAGCTTGAGTGTTTCCGGGACAGTAAGGTACAATGAGCAGTTCTTC.

This chain connects TRBV2 to TRBJ2-1; TRBD2 matches at 12 bases. CDR1 SNHLY and CDR2 FYNNEI come from the germline V gene. Unmatched junction bases numbered 15, after V lost 11 bases and J lost 7 bases. This CDR3 spans 16 amino acids. DNA of the CDR3: TGTGCCTCGACGTCGGCTAGCGGGGGGGTGACGAATGAGCAGTTCTTC. It specifies CASTSASGGVTNEQFF.

This chain joins TRBV4-3 and TRBJ2-1; D possibly matches TRBD1 or TRBD2 (6 bases each). CDR1 and CDR2 (germline): LGHNA, YSLEER. V was cut by 0 bases and J by 4 bases, with 10 bases left in between. This CDR3 region has 15 residues. The chain's CDR3 is CASSQETRGYNEQFF. The CDR3 bases are TGCGCCAGCAGCCAAGAGACTAGGGGGTACAATGAGCAGTTCTTC.

The V and J genes are TRBV7-9 and TRBJ2-5; the D gene is possibly TRBD1 (6 bases). The CDR3 sequence is 14 residues long. V dropped 0 bases and J dropped 5 bases, with 10 bases sitting between them. Per the germline V gene, CDR1 is SEHNR and CDR2 is FQNEAQ (reference sequence). CDR3 loop: CASSLARQGETQYF. Written as DNA, the CDR3 is TGTGCCAGCAGCTTAGCCCGCCAGGGGGAGACCCAGTACTTC.

In this sample, this clone turned up once. This chain uses TRBV5-6 with TRBJ1-2; no clear D. CDR1 SGHDT and CDR2 YYEEEE come from the germline V gene. V lost 4 bases and J lost 4, with 8 bases in between. The CDR3 totals 12 residues. As DNA, the CDR3 is TGTGCCAGCAGCCCGGGCCGCTATGGCTACACCTTC. Its translation: CASSPGRYGYTF.

The chain is built from TRBV23-1 and TRBJ2-7; D possibly corresponds to TRBD2 (6 bases). TRBV23-1 is treated as an ORF (open reading frame) with a function not yet certain. This CDR3 is built from 13 residues. Trimming pared 4 bases from V and 2 bases from J, leaving 9 bases between. The CDR3 sequence is CASSRAGTYEQYF. The DNA of the CDR3 is TGCGCCAGCAGTCGAGCGGGCACCTACGAGCAGTACTTC.

The rearrangement uses TRBV7-9 and TRBJ1-2; 8 bases agree with TRBD1. With V trimmed by 4 bases and J by 6 bases, 10 bases remained unmatched. The CDR3 sequence is 15 residues long. Germline-derived CDR1 and CDR2 are SEHNR and FQNEAQ (reference sequence). For the CDR3, the DNA is TGTGCCAGCAGCTCTTCAGGGGGCGCCCCTCATGGCTACACCTTC. Its translation: CASSSSGGAPHGYTF.

The chain uses TRBV9 and TRBJ2-7; D unresolved. This CDR3 region has 15 residues. Trimming removed 4 bases at V and 2 bases at J, with 16 bases between. Germline V gives CDR1 SGDLS, CDR2 YYNGEE. CDR3 amino acids: CASSPHIAETYEQYF. Here the CDR3 DNA reads TGTGCCAGCAGCCCACATATTGCAGAGACCTACGAGCAGTACTTC.

The gene calls are TRBV10-3 and TRBJ1-1, with D maybe TRBD1 (6 bases). Germline V gene data show CDR1 as ENHRY and CDR2 as SYGVKD. V was trimmed by 2 bases and J by 4 bases, leaving 8 bases between them. The CDR3 has 13 residues. The CDR3, as DNA: TGTGCCATCAGTGAGGAGGGGGGCACTGAAGCTTTCTTT. It is translated as CAISEEGGTEAFF.

This rearrangement joins TRBV5-1 to TRBJ2-5, with 10 bases matching TRBD2. Germline loops: CDR1 SGHRS, CDR2 YFSETQ. The trim removed 6 bases at V and 7 bases at J, leaving 15 bases unmatched. The CDR3 covers 16 residues. The chain's CDR3 is CASTSASGGRRRTQYF. In nucleotides, the CDR3 is TGCGCCAGCACCAGTGCTAGCGGGGGCAGGCGTCGGACCCAGTACTTC.

This chain uses TRBV13 with TRBJ2-2, with TRBD2 matching 12 bases. The CDR3 covers 18 residues. Germline assignment: CDR1 PRHDT and CDR2 FYEKMQ (reference sequence). The V gene end was trimmed by 5 bases and the J gene end by 6 bases; junction bases not matched to a gene: 13. CDR3 protein: CASSPSTTSGRSSGELFF. The CDR3 DNA sequence: TGTGCCAGCAGCCCCAGCACAACTAGCGGGAGGTCCTCCGGGGAGCTGTTTTTT.

The V gene is TRBV7-8, the J gene TRBJ2-7, with D unclear. The CDR3 loop spans 14 amino acids. From germline, CDR1 is SGHVS and CDR2 FQNEAQ. V was cut by 1 base and J by 2 bases, with 9 bases left in between. The chain's CDR3 is CASSLGGRPYEQYF. CDR3 in DNA: TGTGCCAGCAGCTTAGGAGGAAGACCCTACGAGCAGTACTTC.

The chain employs TRBV2 and TRBJ1-1, with a weak D call TRBD1 (5 bases). The CDR3 loop spans 13 amino acids. The V end was cut by 2 bases, the J end by 3 bases, with 7 bases between. Germline V gives CDR1 SNHLY, CDR2 FYNNEI. The CDR3 nucleotides read TGTGCCAGCAGTGAAACCAGGGACACTGAAGCTTTCTTT. This gives the protein CASSETRDTEAFF. Full variable domain (missing parts from reference TRBV2 and TRBJ1-1): EPEVTQTPSHQVTQMGQEVILRCVPISNHLYFYWYRQILGQKVEFLVSFYNNEISEKSEIFDDQFSVERPDGSNFTLKIRSTKLEDSAMYFCASSETRDTEAFFGQGTRLTVV.